The T cell receptor (beta chain) under discussion was sequenced for a study of vaccination and CD4 T cells after COVID-19. Study information: Post-vaccination samples were procured at a median of 72 days following dose two (range 14 to 241). Study outcomes and limitations: It was found that, in convalescent patients, 304 of 307 vaccine-specific clones were spike mono-reactive.

Note on this clonotype: Its target is unknown.

At the Johns Hopkins FTIC core, DNA taken from cultured CD4+ T cells was sequenced by way of the Oncomine TCR Beta short-read assay. TCRdb itself ran the PCR reads through MiXCR, one entry per CDR3 protein. Found here are around 14,000 distinct CDR3 sequences, approximately 25% of them singletons; the top ten hold 18%. Sample treatment: roughly 11-day PBMC culture with coronavirus spike peptide pools or control peptides (ViraFEST assay). The culture of about 2 million PBMCs per well included 10 IU/ml IL-2 and 8.5 to 10 ug/ml peptide pools. The CDR3 runs 16 residues. Trimming cost V 1 base and J 2 bases, with 12 bases left between them. CDR1 and CDR2 from the germline V gene are KGHDR and SFDVKD.

The specimen comprised CD4+ T cells from blood, cultured in vitro, sampled after SARS-CoV-2 vaccination. The TCR comes from a human donor who had recovered from COVID-19. V gene TRBV24-1 combines with J gene TRBJ2-3, with D possibly TRBD2 on 6 matching bases. Written as DNA, the CDR3 is TGTGCCACCAGTGATTTAGGACTAACCCACACAGATACGCAGTATTTT. Amino acid sequence: CATSDLGLTHTDTQYF.